What follows are 23 T cell receptor beta chains derived from one specimen sequenced in a study of technical replicates of blood from several donors. Clones were read by immunoSEQ multiplex PCR, and TCRdb kept only the in-frame ones, dropping some. The sample holds about 14,000 clones, over 80% seen once. The sequencing sample was made of PBMCs. Receptors originate from a human donor in good health.

The chain links TRBV18 to TRBJ2-2; 9 nucleotides agree with TRBD2. This CDR3 has 16 amino acids. Unmatched junction bases numbered 8, after V lost 4 bases and J lost 5 bases. Germline values: CDR1 KGHSH, CDR2 LQKENI. The CDR3 coding sequence is TGTGCCAGCTCACAGACTAGCGGAGGAGGGACCGGGGAGCTGTTTTTT. Encoded protein: CASSQTSGGGTGELFF. The full variable domain, with the rest looked up from reference TRBV18 and TRBJ2-2, is NAGVMQNPRHLVRRRGQEARLRCSPMKGHSHVYWYRQLPEEGLKFMVYLQKENIIDESGMPKERFSAEFPKEGPSILRIQQVVRGDSAAYFCASSQTSGGGTGELFFGEGSRLTVL.

The chain joins TRBV6-4 to TRBJ2-7; tentatively, D is TRBD2 (5 bases). The CDR3 runs to 14 residues. V gave up 0 bases and J gave up 2 bases, with 8 bases separating them. Looked up from germline, CDR1 is MRHNA and CDR2 is SNTAGT. As DNA, the CDR3 is TGTGCCAGCAGTGACTCAAGCGGAACCTACGAGCAGTACTTC. Translating it yields CASSDSSGTYEQYF.

The rearrangement links TRBV6-4 to TRBJ2-6; D is perhaps TRBD1 (7 bases). V lost 3 bases, J lost 3 bases, and 12 bases lay in between. The length of the CDR3 is 16 residues. Germline V gene lookup returns CDR1 MRHNA and CDR2 SNTAGT. The CDR3 reads CASSEEGAGGANVLTF. The CDR3 DNA reads as TGTGCCAGCAGTGAGGAGGGGGCAGGTGGGGCCAACGTCCTGACTTTC.

V and J are TRBV5-1 and TRBJ2-7; 8 bases fit TRBD2. The CDR3 has 15 residues. CDR1 SGHRS and CDR2 YFSETQ come from the germline V gene. J was trimmed by 2 bases and V by 2 bases; bases with no gene match: 6. CDR3 nucleotides: TGCGCCAGCAGCTTAACTAGCGGAGCTGCCTACGAGCAGTACTTC. Translated, it gives CASSLTSGAAYEQYF.

The genes are TRBV29-1 and TRBJ2-5; D possibly corresponds to TRBD1 (5 bases). In germline, CDR1 is SQVTM, CDR2 ANQGSEA. The CDR3 has 12 residues. Trimming left V 5 bases short and J 4 bases short, with 11 bases between. The CDR3 spells CSVRTLLETQYF. CDR3 bases: TGCAGCGTTAGGACACTACTAGAGACCCAGTACTTC.

J is TRBJ2-3 and V is TRBV9; 13 bases are a match to TRBD2. CDR3 length: 17 residues. Germline V lookup: CDR1 SGDLS, CDR2 YYNGEE. V was pared by 3 bases and J by 1 base, with 5 bases of the junction left unmatched. CDR3 in amino acids: CASSAGTSGARTDTQYF. In nucleotides, the CDR3 is TGTGCCAGCAGCGCCGGGACTAGCGGGGCCCGCACAGATACGCAGTATTTT.

This chain uses TRBV6-1 with TRBJ2-7, with 7 nucleotides matching TRBD2. Germline loops: CDR1 MNHNS, CDR2 SASEGT. There are 13 residues in the CDR3. The V gene end was trimmed by 7 bases and the J gene end by 2 bases; junction bases not matched to a gene: 5. CDR3 in amino acids: CASTQRETYEQYF. The CDR3, as DNA: TGTGCCAGCACCCAGCGGGAAACCTACGAGCAGTACTTC.

This chain joins TRBV6-1 and TRBJ2-7, with D possibly TRBD2 on 6 matching bases. With 5 bases removed from V and 0 bases from J, the gap between germline ends came to 14 bases. Germline values: CDR1 MNHNS, CDR2 SASEGT. This CDR3 region has 15 residues. CDR3 DNA sequence: TGTGCCAGCAGTTGGACCCAGGGAGGCTCCTACGAGCAGTACTTC. Its translation: CASSWTQGGSYEQYF.

The V call is TRBV7-9, the J call TRBJ2-3; 12 nucleotides line up with TRBD2. Per germline, CDR1 SEHNR and CDR2 FQNEAQ (reference sequence). V was pared by 1 base and J by 11 bases, with 16 bases of the junction left unmatched. CDR3 length: 18 residues. CDR3 loop: CASSLDPGLAGNRRVQYF. CDR3 in DNA: TGTGCCAGCAGCTTAGACCCAGGACTAGCGGGGAACCGCCGGGTGCAGTATTTT.

Only a few counts were recorded for this clone. The chain links TRBV11-3 to TRBJ1-1, with D perhaps matching TRBD1 (6 bases). The CDR3 is 15 residues long. Trimming removed 2 bases at V and 1 base at J, with 11 bases between. The germline CDR1 and CDR2 sequences are SGHNT and YENEEA. CDR3 loop: CASSLSGQGNTEAFF. CDR3 sequence (DNA): TGTGCCAGCAGCTTATCGGGACAAGGGAACACTGAAGCTTTCTTT.

The rearrangement links TRBV9 to TRBJ2-5; no clear D gene. Trimming cost V 4 bases and J 5 bases, with 18 bases left between them. The germline CDR1 and CDR2 sequences are SGDLS and YYNGEE. CDR3 length: 15 residues. The CDR3 nucleotides read TGTGCCAGCAGCCCTACGCCCGAAATAGTTGAGACCCAGTACTTC. This gives the protein CASSPTPEIVETQYF.

This clone appeared a few times. The V and J genes are TRBV7-8 and TRBJ1-2; D is ambiguous. V lost 1 base to trimming and J lost 4 bases, with 13 bases between them. CDR3 length equals 15 residues. The germline V gene encodes CDR1 SGHVS and CDR2 FQNEAQ. CDR3 amino acids: CASSLGSSGVYGYTF. The CDR3 bases are TGTGCCAGCAGCTTAGGTTCGTCCGGGGTCTATGGCTACACCTTC. The whole variable domain, filled in from reference TRBV7-8 and TRBJ1-2, reads GAGVSQSPRYKVAKRGQDVALRCDPISGHVSLFWYQQALGQGPEFLTYFQNEAQLDKSGLPSDRFFAERPEGSVSTLKIQRTQQEDSAVYLCASSLGSSGVYGYTFGSGTRLTVV.

The chain combines TRBV18 with TRBJ1-4, with TRBD1 identical over 11 bases. The CDR3 covers 15 residues. V lost 2 bases, J lost 5 bases, and 1 base stayed unmatched. Germline CDR1 and CDR2: KGHSH and LQKENI. CDR3 nucleotide sequence: TGTGCCAGCTCACCAGGGACAGGGGGAAATGAAAAACTGTTTTTT. This encodes CASSPGTGGNEKLFF.

The chain couples TRBV6-1 to TRBJ2-7; D unclear. V was pared by 7 bases and J by 5 bases, with 21 bases between. The CDR3 contains 15 residues. Germline V lookup: CDR1 MNHNS, CDR2 SASEGT. CDR3 sequence reads: CASKNHVVAPDEQYF. The CDR3 DNA is TGTGCCAGCAAAAACCACGTGGTAGCCCCAGACGAGCAGTACTTC.

The chain combines TRBV5-1 with TRBJ2-6; TRBD1 matches at 7 bases. Per germline, CDR1 SGHRS and CDR2 YFSETQ. The CDR3 totals 17 residues. V lost 3 bases to trimming and J lost 0 bases; unmatched junction nucleotides: 6. The CDR3 nucleotides are TGCGCCAGCAGCTCCGGGACAGCGTCCTCTGGGGCCAACGTCCTGACTTTC. Translated, it gives CASSSGTASSGANVLTF.

This clone was counted between two and nine times. The rearrangement joins TRBV10-2 to TRBJ2-1; D is undetermined. V was pared by 3 bases and J by 5 bases, with 17 bases between. This CDR3 comprises 16 residues. Looked up from germline, CDR1 is WSHSY and CDR2 is SAAADI. CDR3 sequence reads: CASSDGSVRFNNEQFF. The CDR3 DNA sequence: TGCGCCAGCAGTGACGGGTCCGTGCGGTTCAACAATGAGCAGTTCTTC.

The gene calls are TRBV2 and TRBJ1-3; TRBD1 matches 8 bases. V was pared by 4 bases and J by 0 bases, with 11 bases of the junction left unmatched. Germline V lookup: CDR1 SNHLY, CDR2 FYNNEI. The CDR3 loop spans 18 amino acids. This CDR3 is CASSATTGTGLSGNTIYF. Written as DNA, the CDR3 is TGTGCCAGCAGTGCGACAACGGGGACAGGCCTCTCTGGAAACACCATATATTTT.

The chain couples TRBV19 to TRBJ1-1; D possibly corresponds to TRBD1 (6 bases). In germline, CDR1 is LNHDA, CDR2 SQIVND (reference sequence). The CDR3 runs 14 residues. V was clipped by 8 bases and J by 5 bases, with 18 bases between them. CDR3 sequence reads: CASAIQGRKTEAFF. The CDR3 DNA reads as TGTGCCAGTGCAATACAGGGACGTAAGACTGAAGCTTTCTTT.

The table lists this clone with a few counts. V is TRBV5-1 and J is TRBJ2-2; possible D gene TRBD1, 5 bases. V was pared by 6 bases and J by 0 bases, with 21 bases between. CDR1 is SGHRS, CDR2 YFSETQ, per germline. The CDR3 sequence is 18 residues long. The CDR3 loop is CASKKGILKVANTGELFF. The CDR3 coding sequence is TGCGCCAGCAAGAAGGGGATCCTTAAGGTCGCGAACACCGGGGAGCTGTTTTTT. Filled out from reference TRBV5-1 and TRBJ2-2, the complete variable domain reads KAGVTQTPRYLIKTRGQQVTLSCSPISGHRSVSWYQQTPGQGLQFLFEYFSETQRNKGNFPGRFSGRQFSNSRSEMNVSTLELGDSALYLCASKKGILKVANTGELFFGEGSRLTVL.

The chain employs TRBV11-3 and TRBJ1-1; D not resolved. Germline V CDR1 and CDR2: SGHNT, YENEEA. With 3 bases removed from V and 1 base from J, the gap between germline ends came to 3 bases. This CDR3 is built from 12 residues. CDR3 sequence (DNA): TGTGCCAGCAGCTTCAAGAACACTGAAGCTTTCTTT. Translating gives CASSFKNTEAFF.

This chain joins TRBV27 and TRBJ2-1, with TRBD2 matching 11 bases. The ends lost 6 bases at V and 8 bases at J; junction bases unmatched: 12. Germline CDR1 reads MNHEY; CDR2 reads SMNVEV (reference sequence). This CDR3 is built from 16 residues. In DNA, the CDR3 is TGTGCCAGCAGAGCCACTCGACTAGCGGGATTATATGAGCAGTTCTTC. Its protein is CASRATRLAGLYEQFF.

V usage is TRBV18 and J usage is TRBJ1-5, with 7 bases lining up with TRBD1. V lost 3 bases to trimming and J lost 7 bases; unmatched junction nucleotides: 6. Per the germline V gene, CDR1 is KGHSH and CDR2 is LQKENI. The CDR3 is 14 residues long. CDR3 sequence reads: CASSPPGGDQPQHF. As DNA, the CDR3 is TGTGCCAGCTCACCCCCAGGGGGAGACCAGCCCCAGCATTTT.

By frequency in the sample, this clone is medium-sized. This sequence joins TRBV27 and TRBJ2-3; 7 nucleotides match TRBD2. The junction had 16 bases not matched to a gene; V was cut back by 5 bases and J by 5 bases. The CDR3 loop spans 17 amino acids. Germline assignment: CDR1 MNHEY and CDR2 SMNVEV (reference sequence). CDR3 DNA: TGTGCCAGCAGTCCCTCAGGAGCGGGATGGATCATAGATACGCAGTATTTT. Amino acid sequence: CASSPSGAGWIIDTQYF.